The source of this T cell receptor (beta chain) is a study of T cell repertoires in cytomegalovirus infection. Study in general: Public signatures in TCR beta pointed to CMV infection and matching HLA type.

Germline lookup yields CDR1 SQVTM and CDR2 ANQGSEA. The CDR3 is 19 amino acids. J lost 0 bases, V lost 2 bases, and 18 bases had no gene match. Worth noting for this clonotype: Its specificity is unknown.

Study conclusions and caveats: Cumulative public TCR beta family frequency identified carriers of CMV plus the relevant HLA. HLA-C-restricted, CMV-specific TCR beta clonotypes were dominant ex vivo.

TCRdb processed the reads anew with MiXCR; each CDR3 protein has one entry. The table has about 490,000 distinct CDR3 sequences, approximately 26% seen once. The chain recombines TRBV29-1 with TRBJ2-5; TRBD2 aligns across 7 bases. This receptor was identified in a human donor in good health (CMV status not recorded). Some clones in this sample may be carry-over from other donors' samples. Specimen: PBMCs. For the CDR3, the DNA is TGCAGCGTTGAATTCTCGGGAGTCGCGGGAGACGACGACCAAGAGACCCAGTACTTC. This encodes CSVEFSGVAGDDDQETQYF.